One and the same sample provided the 26 T cell receptor beta chains below, sequenced in a study of regulatory T cells in long-lasting Graves disease. The time point denotes: newly diagnosed GD, antithyroid drugs for less than 3 months. PBMC-extracted RNA yielded the TCR library. According to the study, TCR beta libraries were built with iRepertoire HTBI primers and CDR3-region Arm-PCR. TCRdb analysed the multiplex PCR reads with MiXCR anew, one entry per CDR3 protein. Found here are some 410,000 distinct CDR3 sequences, roughly 17% of them singletons; the top ten hold roughly a tenth. These records were also assigned to another study, of T cells in Graves' hyperthyroidism and ophthalmopathy.

The sample in question was peripheral blood mononuclear cells (PBMCs), obtained at new diagnosis, from a patient treated with antithyroid drugs. These receptors all stem from a young woman with Graves disease.

In this sample, this clonotype turned up many times. The chain links TRBV11-2 to TRBJ1-2, with D possibly being TRBD1 (5 bases). The CDR3 has 14 residues. Germline V gene data show CDR1 as SGHAT and CDR2 as FQNNGV. Trimming shortened V by 0 bases and J by 3 bases, and 8 bases separated the two germline ends. CDR3 sequence reads: CASSLDPGHYGYTF. The CDR3 region has the DNA TGTGCCAGCAGCTTAGATCCGGGGCACTATGGCTACACCTTC.

This clonotype has a count of ten or more. The chain combines TRBV5-1 with TRBJ1-1; 10 bases are a match to TRBD1. Germline V CDR1 and CDR2: SGHRS, YFSETQ. The CDR3 has 15 amino acids. The ends lost 0 bases at V and 4 bases at J; junction bases unmatched: 3. The CDR3 spells CASSLDGQGGTEAFF. CDR3 DNA sequence: TGCGCCAGCAGCTTGGATGGACAGGGGGGCACTGAAGCTTTCTTT.

This clonotype has just a few counts. This chain links TRBV7-9 with TRBJ2-2; D unclear. Germline V lookup: CDR1 SEHNR, CDR2 FQNEAQ (reference sequence). The V gene lost 1 base and the J gene lost 3 bases, with 9 bases spanning the gap. The CDR3 is 15 amino acids. The CDR3 spells CASSLGGRDTGELFF. The CDR3 nucleotides are TGTGCCAGCAGCTTAGGTGGTAGAGACACCGGGGAGCTGTTTTTT.

This clonotype came up many times. This chain joins TRBV12-3 or TRBV12-4 and TRBJ1-2; D remains ambiguous. CDR3 length: 14 amino acids. V lost 3 bases, J lost 6 bases, and 14 bases lay in between. The CDR3 coding sequence is TGTGCCAGCAGTTTTTCGTGGCTAACAGATGGCTACACCTTC. Protein: CASSFSWLTDGYTF.

This clonotype has more than one count but fewer than ten. The V gene is TRBV28, the J gene TRBJ2-1; 10 bases align to TRBD2. The CDR3 runs 17 residues. Germline V lookup: CDR1 MDHEN, CDR2 SYDVKM. With 6 bases clipped from V and 6 bases from J, the junction kept 14 bases outside the gene matches. The CDR3 is CASRYPPLAGVGNEQFF. The CDR3 DNA reads TGTGCCAGCAGATACCCCCCCCTAGCGGGAGTTGGCAATGAGCAGTTCTTC.

The gene calls are TRBV25-1 and TRBJ2-7; a possible D gene is TRBD2 (6 bases). V was cut by 3 bases and J by 6 bases, with 15 bases left in between. The germline CDR1 and CDR2 sequences are MGHDK and SYGVNS. There are 14 residues in the CDR3. The CDR3 reads CASSEFQEGGEQYF. CDR3 in DNA: TGTGCCAGCAGTGAGTTTCAGGAGGGCGGCGAGCAGTACTTC.

This clonotype was seen more than once but under ten times. The DNA for the CDR3 is TGTGCCAGCAGCGATAGACAGGGTGGTGAAAAACTGTTTTTT. It translates to CASSDRQGGEKLFF. The V call is TRBV9, the J call TRBJ1-4, with 7 bases that match TRBD1. Looked up from germline, CDR1 is SGDLS and CDR2 is YYNGEE. The J segment lost 7 bases and the V segment lost 3 bases, leaving 6 bases of the junction unmatched. The CDR3 runs 14 residues.

With respect to this clonotype: A read error is possible here, since a much larger clone lies one base away. The chain employs TRBV20-1 and TRBJ2-1; D is ambiguous. Germline CDR1 DFQATT, CDR2 SNEGSKA (reference sequence). The CDR3 runs to 11 residues. CDR3 loop: CNAQRLGEQFF. Here the CDR3 DNA reads TGCAATGCCCAGAGGTTGGGTGAGCAGTTCTTC.

This chain uses TRBV7-9 with TRBJ2-3; TRBD2 is a possible D gene (5 bases). V was clipped by 5 bases and J by 6 bases, with 15 bases between them. Germline V gene data show CDR1 as SEHNR and CDR2 as FQNEAQ (reference sequence). CDR3 length: 14 residues. DNA of the CDR3: TGTGCCAGCAGCATTAGGAATTCGGGGGATACGCAGTATTTT. Its protein product is CASSIRNSGDTQYF.

V is TRBV7-9 and J is TRBJ2-7, with 8 nucleotides matching TRBD1. Germline trimming cut 2 bases from V and 1 base from J; bases unmatched to any gene: 4. This CDR3 region has 15 residues. CDR1 is SEHNR and CDR2 is FQNEAQ in the germline V gene (reference sequence). For the CDR3, the DNA is TGTGCCAGCAGCTTACAGACAGGGGAGTCCTACGAGCAGTACTTC. Its translation is CASSLQTGESYEQYF.

The rearrangement links TRBV12-3 or TRBV12-4 to TRBJ2-7, with D possibly being TRBD2 (6 bases). This CDR3 region has 14 residues. V lost 3 bases and J lost 3, with 12 bases in between. The CDR3 region has the DNA TGTGCCAGCAGTTTGCGGGACGCAAACTACGAGCAGTACTTC. Its translation: CASSLRDANYEQYF.

This clonotype was detected a few times. The chain uses TRBV5-1 and TRBJ2-7, with D possibly being TRBD1 (10 bases). CDR1 and CDR2 (germline): SGHRS, YFSETQ. The CDR3 contains 17 residues. V dropped 5 bases and J dropped 4 bases, with 25 bases sitting between them. This chain's CDR3 is CASSRDRGSGSGYEQYF. The CDR3 DNA is TGCGCCAGCAGTCGGGACAGGGGTAGCGGGAGTGGATACGAGCAGTACTTC.

This clonotype showed up many times. In DNA form, the CDR3 reads TGCAGTGCTAAGCACGAGGACAGGGAGATTAACTATGGCTACACCTTC. This translates into CSAKHEDREINYGYTF. The chain joins TRBV20-1 to TRBJ1-2, with 8 bases identical to TRBD1. The CDR3 length is 16 residues. Germline CDR1 and CDR2: DFQATT and SNEGSKA (reference sequence). With V trimmed by 4 bases and J by 1 base, 11 bases remained unmatched.

The sample holds many counts of this clonotype. This chain joins TRBV12-3 or TRBV12-4 and TRBJ1-2, with D unclear. This CDR3 has 14 amino acids. Deletions cut 5 bases from V and 8 bases from J, with 18 bases between. CDR3 nucleotide sequence: TGTGCCAGCAGTCACACTGGCCTTCCGGGAGGCTACACCTTC. Translated: CASSHTGLPGGYTF.

This clonotype was detected ten times or more. CDR3 in DNA: TGTGCCAGCAGTTACGTCAGGCACAGCAATCAGCCCCAGCATTTT. It encodes CASSYVRHSNQPQHF. The chain is built from TRBV6-9 and TRBJ1-5, with D unresolved. Germline lookup yields CDR1 MNHGY and CDR2 SVAAGI. The CDR3 sequence is 15 residues long. Trimming took 3 bases from V and 1 from J, leaving 10 bases between them.

This clonotype was detected a few times. V gene TRBV14 combines with J gene TRBJ1-2, with D unclear. The ends were cut back, 4 bases at V and 4 bases at J, with 10 bases in the middle. The CDR3 runs 13 residues. The germline CDR1 and CDR2 sequences are SGHDN and FVKESK. In DNA form, the CDR3 reads TGTGCCAGCAGCCGCGAGTTAAGCTATGGCTACACCTTC. Translation: CASSRELSYGYTF. The full variable domain, its missing parts supplied by reference TRBV14 and TRBJ1-2, is EAGVTQFPSHSVIEKGQTVTLRCDPISGHDNLYWYRRVMGKEIKFLLHFVKESKQDESGMPNNRFLAERTGGTYSTLKVQPAELEDSGVYFCASSRELSYGYTFGSGTRLTVV.

CDR3 in amino acids: CASSPEYEVNEQFF. CDR3 in DNA: TGTGCCAGCAGCCCCGAGTATGAGGTCAATGAGCAGTTCTTC. This rearrangement joins TRBV7-2 to TRBJ2-1; no clear D gene. V was pared by 5 bases and J by 6 bases, with 14 bases between. CDR1 SGHTA and CDR2 FQGNSA come from the germline V gene. The CDR3 totals 14 residues.

As to this clonotype: At one boundary the junction diverges from the germline segment, which might be a read error. The CDR3 region is CASSRTEELFF. CDR3 DNA sequence: TGTGCCAGTTCTAGAACCGAGGAGCTGTTTTTT. The chain couples TRBV6-2 or TRBV6-3 to TRBJ2-2; D gene unclear. Germline CDR1 MNHEY, CDR2 SVGEGT. The CDR3 spans 11 residues.

Details on this clonotype: A much more abundant neighbour one base away suggests this may be a read error. The J gene is TRBJ2-5, the V gene TRBV7-2, with TRBD1 as a possible D gene (8 bases). The length of the CDR3 is 16 residues. The germline V gene encodes CDR1 SGHTA and CDR2 FQGNSA. The CDR3 DNA reads as TGTGCCAGCAGCTTAGAGCTCCAGGGGGCGGGGGAGACCCAGTGCTTC. Its protein is CASSLELQGAGETQCF.

This clonotype was counted a few times. The CDR3 bases are TGTGCCAGCAGCTCCAGGGGGGGACGACTAGCCAAAAACATTCAGTACTTC. It yields the protein CASSSRGGRLAKNIQYF. V is TRBV11-2 and J is TRBJ2-4, with D perhaps assigned TRBD1 or TRBD2 (7 bases each). This CDR3 spans 17 amino acids. V lost 4 bases and J 0 bases, leaving 16 bases between the germline ends. Germline values: CDR1 SGHAT, CDR2 FQNNGV.

At least ten counts were recorded for this clonotype. The chain joins TRBV7-9 to TRBJ2-1, with D hard to call. V lost 4 bases, J lost 1 base, and 5 bases lay in between. Germline CDR1 and CDR2: SEHNR and FQNEAQ (reference sequence). The CDR3 sequence is 13 residues long. CDR3 coding DNA: TGTGCCAGCAGCTCCCGATCCTACAATGAGCAGTTCTTC. Amino acids: CASSSRSYNEQFF.

The sample holds many counts of this clonotype. J is TRBJ2-1 and V is TRBV20-1; D might be TRBD2 (5 bases). Germline CDR1 reads DFQATT; CDR2 reads SNEGSKA (reference sequence). CDR3 length equals 16 residues. V gave up 0 bases and J gave up 2 bases, with 14 bases separating them. CDR3 sequence (DNA): TGCAGTGCTAGAGATACGAGGGCGGGTCCCTACAATGAGCAGTTCTTC. It yields the protein CSARDTRAGPYNEQFF.

In the case of this clonotype: One base away lies a much larger clone, so this may be a sequencing read error. The chain links TRBV27 to TRBJ1-2; D remains unclear. The length of the CDR3 is 13 residues. V was shortened by 11 bases and J by 6 bases, with 19 bases between the two germline ends. Germline assignment: CDR1 MNHEY and CDR2 SMNVEV (reference sequence). CDR3 protein: CAREKGINHGYTF. In nucleotides, the CDR3 is TGTGCCCGAGAGAAAGGGATCAACCATGGCTACACCTTC.

This clonotype was detected many times. The V gene is TRBV6-2 or TRBV6-3, the J gene TRBJ2-5; 12 bases line up with TRBD2. The CDR3 has 16 amino acids. The trim removed 5 bases at V and 4 bases at J, leaving 8 bases unmatched. The germline gives CDR1 MNHEY, CDR2 SVGEGT. DNA of the CDR3: TGTGCCAGCAGTGGGCCGGGACTAGCGGGTAGAGAGACCCAGTACTTC. As protein: CASSGPGLAGRETQYF.

There are many counts of this clonotype. V usage is TRBV18 and J usage is TRBJ2-1; TRBD2 agrees at 11 bases. V shed 2 bases, J shed 9 bases, and the junction held 3 bases outside the gene matches. This CDR3 contains 14 residues. Germline V CDR1 and CDR2: KGHSH, LQKENI. The CDR3 loop reads CASSPGTSGGEQFF. The CDR3 bases are TGTGCCAGCTCACCAGGAACTAGCGGGGGTGAGCAGTTCTTC.

The sample holds a few counts of this clonotype. The chain carries TRBV28 and TRBJ1-6; no clear D. Germline lookup yields CDR1 MDHEN and CDR2 SYDVKM. V lost 7 bases, J lost 6 bases, and 7 bases lay in between. The CDR3 consists of 12 residues. The CDR3 coding sequence is TGTGCCAGCACCTCGCGTAATTCACCCCTCCACTTT. It encodes CASTSRNSPLHF.